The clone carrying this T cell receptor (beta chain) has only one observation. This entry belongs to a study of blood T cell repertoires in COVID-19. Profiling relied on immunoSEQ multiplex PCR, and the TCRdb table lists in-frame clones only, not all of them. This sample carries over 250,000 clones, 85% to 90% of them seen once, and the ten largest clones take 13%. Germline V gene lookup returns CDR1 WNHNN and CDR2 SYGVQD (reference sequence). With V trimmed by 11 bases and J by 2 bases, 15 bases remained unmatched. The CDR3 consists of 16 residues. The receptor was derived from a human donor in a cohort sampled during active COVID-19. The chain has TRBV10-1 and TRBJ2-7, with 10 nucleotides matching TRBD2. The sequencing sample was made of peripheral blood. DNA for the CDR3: TGCGCCCCAGCCCTAGCGGGAGATGAGGGGGCCTACGAGCAGTACTTC. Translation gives CAPALAGDEGAYEQYF.